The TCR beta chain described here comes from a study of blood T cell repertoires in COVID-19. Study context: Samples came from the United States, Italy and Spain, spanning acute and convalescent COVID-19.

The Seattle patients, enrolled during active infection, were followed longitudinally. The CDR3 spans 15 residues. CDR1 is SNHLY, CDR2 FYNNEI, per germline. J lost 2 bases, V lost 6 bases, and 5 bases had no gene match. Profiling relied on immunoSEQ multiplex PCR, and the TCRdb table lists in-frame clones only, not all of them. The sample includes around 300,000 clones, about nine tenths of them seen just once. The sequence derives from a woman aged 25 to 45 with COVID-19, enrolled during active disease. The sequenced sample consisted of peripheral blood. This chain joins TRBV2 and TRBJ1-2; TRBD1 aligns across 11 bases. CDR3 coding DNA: TGTGCCAGCAGAGCCGGGACAGGGGGGAACTATGGCTACACCTTC. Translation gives CASRAGTGGNYGYTF.